Here is one T cell receptor beta chain with its context. Self-reported history from a screening survey and questionnaire set each donor's cohort. With 3 bases removed from V and 3 bases from J, the gap between germline ends came to 12 bases. The CDR3 spans 15 residues. Germline lookup yields CDR1 LNHDA and CDR2 SQIVND (reference sequence). The protocol was immunoSEQ multiplex PCR, while the TCRdb copy is restricted to in-frame clones and leaves out a portion. Of approximately 140,000 clones listed, almost 85% are singletons. The data belong to a study of blood T cell repertoires in COVID-19. The sample consisted of PBMCs or T cells enriched from blood (not recorded which). The chain is built from TRBV19 and TRBJ1-5, with D perhaps TRBD1 (6 bases). The sequence was collected from a middle-aged man with acute COVID-19. CDR3 amino acids: CASSMGRDTNQPQHF. The CDR3 DNA sequence: TGTGCCAGTAGTATGGGGAGGGACACCAATCAGCCCCAGCATTTT.